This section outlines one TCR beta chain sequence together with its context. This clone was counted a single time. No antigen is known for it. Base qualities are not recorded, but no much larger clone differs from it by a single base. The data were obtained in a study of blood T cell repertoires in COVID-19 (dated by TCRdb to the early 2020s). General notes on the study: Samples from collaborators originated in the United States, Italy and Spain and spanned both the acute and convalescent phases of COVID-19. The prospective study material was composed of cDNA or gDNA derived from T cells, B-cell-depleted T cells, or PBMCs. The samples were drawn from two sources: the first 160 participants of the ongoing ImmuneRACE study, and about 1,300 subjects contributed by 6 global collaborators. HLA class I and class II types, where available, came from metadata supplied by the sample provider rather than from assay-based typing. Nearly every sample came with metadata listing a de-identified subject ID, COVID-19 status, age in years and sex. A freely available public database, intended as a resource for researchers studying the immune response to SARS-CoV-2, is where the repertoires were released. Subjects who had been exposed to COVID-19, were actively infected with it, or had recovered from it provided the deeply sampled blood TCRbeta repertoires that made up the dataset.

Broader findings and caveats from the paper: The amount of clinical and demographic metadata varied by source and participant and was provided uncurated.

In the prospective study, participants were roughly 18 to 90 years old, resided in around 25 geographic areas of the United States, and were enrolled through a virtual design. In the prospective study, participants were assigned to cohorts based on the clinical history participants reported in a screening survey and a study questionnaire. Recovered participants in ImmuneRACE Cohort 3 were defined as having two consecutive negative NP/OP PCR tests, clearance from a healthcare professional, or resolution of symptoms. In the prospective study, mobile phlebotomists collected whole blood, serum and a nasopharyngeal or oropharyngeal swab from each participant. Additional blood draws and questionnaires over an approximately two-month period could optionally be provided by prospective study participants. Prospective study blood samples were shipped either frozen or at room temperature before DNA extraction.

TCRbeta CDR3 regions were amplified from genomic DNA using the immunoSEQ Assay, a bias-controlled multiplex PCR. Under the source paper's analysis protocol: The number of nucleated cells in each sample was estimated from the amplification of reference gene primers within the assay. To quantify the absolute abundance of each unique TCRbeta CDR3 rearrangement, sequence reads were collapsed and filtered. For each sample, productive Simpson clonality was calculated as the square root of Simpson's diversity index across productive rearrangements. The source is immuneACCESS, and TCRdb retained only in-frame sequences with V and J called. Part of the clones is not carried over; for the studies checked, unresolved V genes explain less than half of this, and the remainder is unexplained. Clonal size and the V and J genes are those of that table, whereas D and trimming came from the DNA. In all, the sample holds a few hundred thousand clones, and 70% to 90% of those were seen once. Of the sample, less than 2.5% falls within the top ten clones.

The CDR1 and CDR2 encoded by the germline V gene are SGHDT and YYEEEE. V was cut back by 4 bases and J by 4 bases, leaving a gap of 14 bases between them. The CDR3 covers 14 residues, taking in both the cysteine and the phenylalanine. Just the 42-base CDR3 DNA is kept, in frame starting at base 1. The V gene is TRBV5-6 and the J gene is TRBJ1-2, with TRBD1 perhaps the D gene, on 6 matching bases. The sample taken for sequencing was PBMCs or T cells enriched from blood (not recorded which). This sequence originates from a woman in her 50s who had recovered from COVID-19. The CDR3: CASSPTGVSYGYTF. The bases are TGTGCCAGCAGCCCGACAGGAGTCAGCTATGGCTACACCTTC.